The clone carrying this T cell receptor beta chain came up many times. Deletions cut 0 bases from V and 4 bases from J, with 5 bases between. This CDR3 is 13 amino acids long. This specimen comes from a study of breast tumors, draining lymph nodes, adjacent tissues. Axillary draining lymph nodes of breast cancer patients supplied the node samples. TCRdb re-called the multiplex PCR reads with MiXCR, one entry per CDR3 protein. The profile shows about 89,000 distinct CDR3 sequences, approximately 31% of them singletons. The TCR comes from a female donor with breast cancer. Some clones in this sample may be carry-over from other donors' samples. The specimen sequenced was axillary lymph node tissue. V usage is TRBV12-3 or TRBV12-4 and J usage is TRBJ2-3; possibly TRBD2 for D (5 bases). The DNA of the CDR3 is TGTGCCAGCAGTTTAGCGGGAGCAGATACGCAGTATTTT. It specifies CASSLAGADTQYF.